These 5 T cell receptor beta chains came from one sample sequenced in a study of cytomegalovirus exposure and HLA in healthy donors. Primers: 60 Vbeta forward and 13 Jbeta reverse. Method: immunoSEQ multiplex PCR; TCRdb's copy keeps in-frame clones and lacks some. The data contain 110,000 or so clones, 70% to 80% of them singletons. The sequencing sample was made of PBMCs. The receptors shown here come from a man in his forties in good health and CMV-seronegative.

The J gene is TRBJ2-7, the V gene TRBV28; 7 nucleotides line up with TRBD1. Germline CDR1 is MDHEN and CDR2 is SYDVKM. The CDR3 has 12 residues. V shed 9 bases and J 2 bases; nucleotides not matched to a gene: 4. CDR3 protein: CASRQGTYEQYF. For the CDR3, the DNA is TGTGCCAGTAGACAGGGCACCTACGAGCAGTACTTC. The entire variable domain, with the rest obtained from reference TRBV28 and TRBJ2-7, is as follows: DVKVTQSSRYLVKRTGEKVFLECVQDMDHENMFWYRQDPGLGLRLIYFSYDVKMKEKGDIPEGYSVSREKKERFSLILESASTNQTSMYLCASRQGTYEQYFGPGTRLTVT.

The CDR3 sequence is CASSEGGQANYGYTF. The CDR3 region has the DNA TGTGCCAGCAGCGAGGGGGGACAGGCCAACTATGGCTACACCTTC. J is TRBJ1-2 and V is TRBV9; 8 nucleotides line up with TRBD1. The CDR3 totals 15 residues. Germline loops: CDR1 SGDLS, CDR2 YYNGEE. J gave up 2 bases and V 3 bases, and 6 bases lay outside the gene matches.

The chain combines TRBV6-4 with TRBJ2-3; D uncertain. This CDR3 contains 12 residues. Per the germline V gene, CDR1 is MRHNA and CDR2 is SNTAGT. Trimming left V 10 bases short and J 2 bases short, with 10 bases between. In nucleotides, the CDR3 is TGTGCCACCTCTGGCCCCACAGATACGCAGTATTTT. It encodes CATSGPTDTQYF.

The chain links TRBV2 to TRBJ1-1; 8 nucleotides agree with TRBD1. Germline V gene data show CDR1 as SNHLY and CDR2 as FYNNEI. After removal of 7 bases from V and 4 bases from J, the junction contained 11 bases not matched to a gene. CDR3 length: 15 residues. CDR3 nucleotide sequence: TGTGCCAGCAATCCAGTGACAGGGGAGACCACTGAAGCTTTCTTT. It yields the protein CASNPVTGETTEAFF.

The rearrangement links TRBV12-2 to TRBJ2-1; the table's D call, TRBD2, has no DNA check behind it. TRBV12-2 is labeled a pseudogene. The CDR3 consists of 15 residues. CDR3 sequence reads: CASRLDDWTGGEQFF. CDR3 DNA: TGTGCAAGTCGCTTAGATGATTGGACGGGGGGTGAGCAGTTCTTC.